This T cell receptor (beta chain) was retrieved from a study of T cell changes during pregnancy in multiple sclerosis. Method: immunoSEQ multiplex PCR; TCRdb's copy keeps in-frame clones and lacks some. The sample lists more than 95,000 clones, around nine tenths seen once, with more than 0.85% in the top ten. Deletions cut 6 bases from V and 5 bases from J, with 8 bases between. This CDR3 is built from 11 residues. CDR1 is MNHEY, CDR2 SMNVEV, per germline (reference sequence). The starting material was peripheral blood, obtained after pregnancy. J is TRBJ2-7 and V is TRBV27; D is possibly TRBD1 (5 bases). The clonotype originates from a female donor with multiple sclerosis, enrolled in a pregnancy study. CDR3 coding DNA: TGTGCCAGCAGAGCCAGGGACGAGCAGTACTTC. This encodes CASRARDEQYF.